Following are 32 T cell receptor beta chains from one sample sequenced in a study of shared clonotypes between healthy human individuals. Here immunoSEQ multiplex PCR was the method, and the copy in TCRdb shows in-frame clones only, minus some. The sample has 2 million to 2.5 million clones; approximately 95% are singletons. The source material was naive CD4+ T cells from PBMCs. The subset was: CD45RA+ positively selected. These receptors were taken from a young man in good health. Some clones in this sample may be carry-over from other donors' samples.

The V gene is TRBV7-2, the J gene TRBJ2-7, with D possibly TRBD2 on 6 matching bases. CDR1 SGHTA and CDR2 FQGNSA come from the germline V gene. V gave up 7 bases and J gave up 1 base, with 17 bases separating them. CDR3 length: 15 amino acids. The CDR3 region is CASNQQAGWSYEQYF. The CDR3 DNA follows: TGTGCCAGCAATCAACAAGCGGGCTGGTCCTACGAGCAGTACTTC.

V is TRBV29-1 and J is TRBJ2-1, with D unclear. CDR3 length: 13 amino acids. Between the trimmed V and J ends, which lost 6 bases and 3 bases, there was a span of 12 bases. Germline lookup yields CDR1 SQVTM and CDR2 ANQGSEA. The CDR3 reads CSVGKDLYNEQFF. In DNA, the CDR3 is TGCAGCGTCGGAAAGGACCTCTACAATGAGCAGTTCTTC.

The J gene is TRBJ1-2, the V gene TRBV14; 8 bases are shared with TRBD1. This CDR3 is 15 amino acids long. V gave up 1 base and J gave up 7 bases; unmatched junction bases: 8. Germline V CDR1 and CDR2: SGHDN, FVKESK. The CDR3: CASSQVGRGRGGYTF. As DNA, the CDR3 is TGTGCCAGCAGCCAAGTGGGCAGGGGGCGAGGTGGCTACACCTTC.

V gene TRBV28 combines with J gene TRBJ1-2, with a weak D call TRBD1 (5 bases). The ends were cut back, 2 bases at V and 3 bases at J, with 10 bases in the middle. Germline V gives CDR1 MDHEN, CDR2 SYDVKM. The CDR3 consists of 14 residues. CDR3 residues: CASSLGASHYGYTF. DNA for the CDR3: TGTGCCAGCAGTTTAGGGGCTTCCCACTATGGCTACACCTTC.

CDR3 region: CASSDPGGRDSGTFF. The CDR3 region has the DNA TGTGCCAGCAGTGATCCGGGGGGGAGGGATTCCGGAACTTTCTTT. The genes are TRBV28 and TRBJ1-1; a possible D gene is TRBD1 (5 bases). V was pared by 5 bases and J by 12 bases, with 25 bases between. The V gene's germline CDR1 is MDHEN and CDR2 SYDVKM. This CDR3 region has 15 residues.

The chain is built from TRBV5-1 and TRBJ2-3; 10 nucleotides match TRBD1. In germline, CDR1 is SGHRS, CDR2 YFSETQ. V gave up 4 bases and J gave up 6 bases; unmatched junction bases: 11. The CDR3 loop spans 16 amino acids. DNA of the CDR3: TGCGCCAGCAGCGTACCGACAGGGGGCCGTTCGGATACGCAGTATTTT. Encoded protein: CASSVPTGGRSDTQYF. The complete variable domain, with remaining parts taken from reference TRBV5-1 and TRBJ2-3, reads KAGVTQTPRYLIKTRGQQVTLSCSPISGHRSVSWYQQTPGQGLQFLFEYFSETQRNKGNFPGRFSGRQFSNSRSEMNVSTLELGDSALYLCASSVPTGGRSDTQYFGPGTRLTVL.

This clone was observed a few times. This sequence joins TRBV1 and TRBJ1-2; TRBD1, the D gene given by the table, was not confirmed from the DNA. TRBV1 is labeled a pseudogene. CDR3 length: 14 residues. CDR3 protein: CTSSQEGTGYGYTF. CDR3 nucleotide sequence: TGCACCAGCAGCCAAGAGGGGACAGGTTATGGCTACACCTTC.

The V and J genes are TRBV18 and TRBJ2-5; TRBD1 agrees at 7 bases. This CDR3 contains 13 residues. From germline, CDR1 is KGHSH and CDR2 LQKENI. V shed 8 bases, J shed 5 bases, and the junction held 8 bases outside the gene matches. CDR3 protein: CASEFGRGETQYF. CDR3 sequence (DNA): TGTGCCAGCGAATTCGGCAGGGGGGAGACCCAGTACTTC.

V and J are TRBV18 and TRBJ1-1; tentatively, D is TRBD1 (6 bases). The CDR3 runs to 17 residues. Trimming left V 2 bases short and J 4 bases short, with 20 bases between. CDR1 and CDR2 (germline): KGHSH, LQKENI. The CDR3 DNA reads TGTGCCAGCTCACCAAAATCGAGGACACGGGGGCGCACTGAAGCTTTCTTT. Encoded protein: CASSPKSRTRGRTEAFF.

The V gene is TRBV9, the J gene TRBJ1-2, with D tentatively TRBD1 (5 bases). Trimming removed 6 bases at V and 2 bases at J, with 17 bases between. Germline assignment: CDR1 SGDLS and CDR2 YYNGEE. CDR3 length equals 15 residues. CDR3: CASTTLARQNYGYTF. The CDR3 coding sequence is TGTGCCAGCACCACCCTGGCGCGACAGAACTATGGCTACACCTTC.

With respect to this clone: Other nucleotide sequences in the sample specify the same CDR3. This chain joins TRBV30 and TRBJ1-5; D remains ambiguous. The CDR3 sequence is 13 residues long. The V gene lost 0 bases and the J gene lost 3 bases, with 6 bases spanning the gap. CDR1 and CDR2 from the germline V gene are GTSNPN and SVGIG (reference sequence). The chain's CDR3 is CAWSVGLNQPQHF. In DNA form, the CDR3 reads TGTGCCTGGAGTGTTGGGCTCAATCAGCCCCAGCATTTT.

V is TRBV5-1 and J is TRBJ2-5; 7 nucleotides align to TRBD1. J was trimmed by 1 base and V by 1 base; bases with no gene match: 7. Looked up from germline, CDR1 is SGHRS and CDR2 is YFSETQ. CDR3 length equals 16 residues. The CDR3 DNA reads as TGCGCCAGCAGCTTGAGTCCGACAGGGCTCCAAGAGACCCAGTACTTC. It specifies CASSLSPTGLQETQYF.

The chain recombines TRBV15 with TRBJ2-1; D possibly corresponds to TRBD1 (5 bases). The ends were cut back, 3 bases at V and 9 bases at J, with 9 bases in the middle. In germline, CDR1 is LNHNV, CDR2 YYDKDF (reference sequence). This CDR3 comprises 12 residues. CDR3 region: CATSRDNGEQFF. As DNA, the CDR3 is TGTGCCACCAGCAGGGACAATGGTGAGCAGTTCTTC.

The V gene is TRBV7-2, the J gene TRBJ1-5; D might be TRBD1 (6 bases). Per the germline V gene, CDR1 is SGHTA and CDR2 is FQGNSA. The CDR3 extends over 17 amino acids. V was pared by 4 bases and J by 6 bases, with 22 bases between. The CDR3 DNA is TGTGCCAGCAGCTCCCGGGAGGGGGGGCCGCGGATTCAGCCCCAGCATTTT. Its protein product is CASSSREGGPRIQPQHF.

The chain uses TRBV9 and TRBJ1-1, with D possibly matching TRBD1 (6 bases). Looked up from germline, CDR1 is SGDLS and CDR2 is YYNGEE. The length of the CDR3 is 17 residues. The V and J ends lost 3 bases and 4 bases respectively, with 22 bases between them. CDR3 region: CASSEGGTSVQGTEAFF. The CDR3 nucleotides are TGTGCCAGCAGCGAGGGGGGGACTTCCGTCCAGGGCACTGAAGCTTTCTTT. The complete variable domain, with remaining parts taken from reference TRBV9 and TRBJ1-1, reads DSGVTQTPKHLITATGQRVTLRCSPRSGDLSVYWYQQSLDQGLQFLIQYYNGEERAKGNILERFSAQQFPDLHSELNLSSLELGDSALYFCASSEGGTSVQGTEAFFGQGTRLTVV.

The CDR3 protein is CATAEDGIYGYTF. The CDR3 bases are TGTGCCACCGCCGAGGACGGTATCTATGGCTACACCTTC. The V gene is TRBV6-6, the J gene TRBJ1-2, with unresolved D. With 10 bases removed from V and 4 bases from J, the gap between germline ends came to 16 bases. The germline V gene encodes CDR1 MNHNY and CDR2 SVGAGI (reference sequence). There are 13 residues in the CDR3.

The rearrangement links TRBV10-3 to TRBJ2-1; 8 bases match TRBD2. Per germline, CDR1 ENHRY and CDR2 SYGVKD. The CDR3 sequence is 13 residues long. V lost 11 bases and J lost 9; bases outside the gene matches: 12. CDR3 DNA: TGTGCCGCCGAGCGGGAGCCATCGAGTGAGCAGTTCTTC. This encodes CAAEREPSSEQFF.

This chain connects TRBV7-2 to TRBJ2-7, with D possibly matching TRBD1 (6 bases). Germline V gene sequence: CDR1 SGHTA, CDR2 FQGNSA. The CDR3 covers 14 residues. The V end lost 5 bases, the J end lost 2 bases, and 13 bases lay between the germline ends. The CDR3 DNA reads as TGTGCCAGCAGCCCAAGACAGGCCACCTACGAGCAGTACTTC. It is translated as CASSPRQATYEQYF. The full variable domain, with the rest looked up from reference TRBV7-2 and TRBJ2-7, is GAGVSQSPSNKVTEKGKDVELRCDPISGHTALYWYRQSLGQGLEFLIYFQGNSAPDKSGLPSDRFSAERTGGSVSTLTIQRTQQEDSAVYLCASSPRQATYEQYFGPGTRLTVT.

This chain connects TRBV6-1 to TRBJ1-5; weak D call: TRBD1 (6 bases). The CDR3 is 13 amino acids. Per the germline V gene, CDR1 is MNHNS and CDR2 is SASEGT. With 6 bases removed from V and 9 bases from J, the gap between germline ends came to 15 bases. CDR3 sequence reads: CASRAGSQGPQHF. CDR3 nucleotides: TGTGCCAGCAGAGCAGGGTCACAGGGGCCCCAGCATTTT.

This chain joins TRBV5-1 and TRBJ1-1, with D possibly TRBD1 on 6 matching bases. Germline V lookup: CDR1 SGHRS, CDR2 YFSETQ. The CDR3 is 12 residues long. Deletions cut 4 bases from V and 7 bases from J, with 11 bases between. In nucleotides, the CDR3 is TGCGCCAGCAGCCCCCCAGGGGTTGAAGCTTTCTTT. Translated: CASSPPGVEAFF. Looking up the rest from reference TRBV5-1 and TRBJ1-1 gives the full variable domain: KAGVTQTPRYLIKTRGQQVTLSCSPISGHRSVSWYQQTPGQGLQFLFEYFSETQRNKGNFPGRFSGRQFSNSRSEMNVSTLELGDSALYLCASSPPGVEAFFGQGTRLTVV.

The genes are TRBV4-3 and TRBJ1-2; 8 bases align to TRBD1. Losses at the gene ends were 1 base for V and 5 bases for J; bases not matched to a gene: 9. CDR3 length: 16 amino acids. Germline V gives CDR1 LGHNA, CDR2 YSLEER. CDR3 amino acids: CASSQAAGRTGYGYTF. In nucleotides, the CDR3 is TGCGCCAGCAGCCAAGCGGCAGGGAGGACAGGGTATGGCTACACCTTC.

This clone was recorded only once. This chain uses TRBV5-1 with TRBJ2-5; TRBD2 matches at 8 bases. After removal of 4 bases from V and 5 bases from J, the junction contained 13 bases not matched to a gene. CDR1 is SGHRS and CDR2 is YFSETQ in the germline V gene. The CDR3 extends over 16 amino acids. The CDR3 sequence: CASSQDIGGAQETQYF. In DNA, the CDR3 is TGCGCCAGCAGCCAAGACATCGGGGGGGCTCAGGAGACCCAGTACTTC.

CDR3 sequence: CASSSTPTGSGNTIYF. In nucleotides, the CDR3 is TGTGCCAGCAGTTCTACCCCGACAGGGTCCGGAAACACCATATATTTT. The chain combines TRBV28 with TRBJ1-3; 7 bases line up with TRBD1. V was clipped by 4 bases and J by 4 bases; unmatched bases: 10. Looked up from germline, CDR1 is MDHEN and CDR2 is SYDVKM. The CDR3 is 16 residues long. The whole variable domain, filled in from reference TRBV28 and TRBJ1-3, reads DVKVTQSSRYLVKRTGEKVFLECVQDMDHENMFWYRQDPGLGLRLIYFSYDVKMKEKGDIPEGYSVSREKKERFSLILESASTNQTSMYLCASSSTPTGSGNTIYFGEGSWLTVV.

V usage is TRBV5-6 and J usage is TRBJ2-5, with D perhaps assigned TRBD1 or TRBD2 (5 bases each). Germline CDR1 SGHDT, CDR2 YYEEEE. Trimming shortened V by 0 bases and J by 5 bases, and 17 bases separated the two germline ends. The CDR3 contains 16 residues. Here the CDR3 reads CASSLGPSGQAETQYF. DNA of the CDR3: TGTGCCAGCAGCTTGGGACCCTCGGGGCAGGCTGAGACCCAGTACTTC.

CDR3 sequence reads: CASSHIFARGTSGTGEQFF. CDR3 bases: TGCGCCAGCAGCCATATCTTTGCTCGTGGGACTAGCGGTACGGGGGAGCAGTTCTTC. The chain joins TRBV5-1 to TRBJ2-1, with 11 bases that match TRBD2. The CDR3 is 19 amino acids. Per germline, CDR1 SGHRS and CDR2 YFSETQ. Trimming cost V 4 bases and J 10 bases; bases outside gene matches: 22.

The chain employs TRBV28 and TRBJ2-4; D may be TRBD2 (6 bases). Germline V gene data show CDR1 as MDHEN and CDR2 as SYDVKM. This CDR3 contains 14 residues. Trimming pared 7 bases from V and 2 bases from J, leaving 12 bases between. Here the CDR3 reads CASIPGGSKNIQYF. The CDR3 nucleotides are TGTGCCAGCATACCCGGGGGTTCCAAAAACATTCAGTACTTC.

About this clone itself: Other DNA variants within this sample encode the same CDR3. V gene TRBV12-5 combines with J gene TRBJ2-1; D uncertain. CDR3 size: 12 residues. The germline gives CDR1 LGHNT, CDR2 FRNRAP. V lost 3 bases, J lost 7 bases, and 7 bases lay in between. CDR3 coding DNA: TGTGCTAGTGGTTTTGGGGAAAATGAGCAGTTCTTC. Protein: CASGFGENEQFF.

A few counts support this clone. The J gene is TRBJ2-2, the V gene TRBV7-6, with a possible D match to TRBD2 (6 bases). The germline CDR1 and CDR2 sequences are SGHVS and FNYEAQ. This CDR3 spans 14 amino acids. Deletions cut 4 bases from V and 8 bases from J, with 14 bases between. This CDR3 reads CASSWSGSAGELFF. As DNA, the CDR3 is TGTGCCAGCAGCTGGAGCGGGTCTGCTGGGGAGCTGTTTTTT.

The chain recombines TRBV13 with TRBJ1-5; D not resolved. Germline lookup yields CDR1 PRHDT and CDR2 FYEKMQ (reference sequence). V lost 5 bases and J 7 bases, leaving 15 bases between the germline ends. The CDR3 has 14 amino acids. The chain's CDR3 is CASSIGMTGQPQHF. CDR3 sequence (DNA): TGTGCCAGCAGCATCGGGATGACGGGACAGCCCCAGCATTTT.

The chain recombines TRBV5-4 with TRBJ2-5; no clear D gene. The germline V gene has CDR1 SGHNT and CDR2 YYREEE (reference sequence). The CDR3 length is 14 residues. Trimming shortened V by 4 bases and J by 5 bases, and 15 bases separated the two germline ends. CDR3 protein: CASSETGPRETQYF. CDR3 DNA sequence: TGTGCCAGCAGCGAGACGGGTCCCAGGGAGACCCAGTACTTC.

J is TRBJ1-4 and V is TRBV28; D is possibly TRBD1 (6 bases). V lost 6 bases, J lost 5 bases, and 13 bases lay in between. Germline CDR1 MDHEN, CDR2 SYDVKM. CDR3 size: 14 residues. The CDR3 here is CASRTRGKNEKLFF. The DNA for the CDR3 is TGTGCCAGCAGGACCAGGGGTAAAAATGAAAAACTGTTTTTT.

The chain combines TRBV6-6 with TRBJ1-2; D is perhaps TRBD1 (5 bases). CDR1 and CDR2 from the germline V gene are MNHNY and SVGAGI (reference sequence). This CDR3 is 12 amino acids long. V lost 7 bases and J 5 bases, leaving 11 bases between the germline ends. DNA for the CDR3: TGTGCCAGCACCTCGGGGGATTATGGCTACACCTTC. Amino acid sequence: CASTSGDYGYTF.